Below, one T cell receptor (beta chain) is given with its context. Its antigen is as yet unknown. The source of the sample is a study of identifying expanded T cells in peripheral blood. Study-wide results and caveats: Technical replicates showed roughly 1.2 changed clones; approximately 2 weeks about 16.4; four weeks 19. Approximately 2-week clone count variance significantly increased as total template count grew.

Per germline, CDR1 WSHSY and CDR2 SAAADI. CDR3 length: 16 residues. Trimming removed 3 bases at V and 4 bases at J, with 18 bases between. Using immunoSEQ multiplex PCR, the repertoire was profiled, and TCRdb retains in-frame clones only, with some absent. The table includes approximately 86,000 clones, roughly 85% detected once. No infections or other immune events were documented during collection. The sample consisted of blood. The rearrangement links TRBV10-2 to TRBJ1-1; maybe TRBD1 (5 bases). This clonotype was sampled from a person between 18 and 75 years old in good health. CDR3 sequence: CASSDLAGTGPTEAFF. In DNA, the CDR3 is TGCGCCAGCAGTGATCTCGCCGGGACGGGGCCCACTGAAGCTTTCTTT.